This TCR beta chain originates from a study of cytomegalovirus exposure and HLA in healthy donors. Although they were nominally healthy when sampled, donors likely had unrecorded immune exposures. Primers included in the PCR were 60 Vbeta and 13 Jbeta primers. Sequenced by immunoSEQ multiplex PCR; TCRdb stores in-frame clones only, minus some. The sample lists 35,000 to 45,000 clones; roughly 47% were seen once. This clone was counted a few times. Its antigen is not identified. Overall study results and limits: Cytomegalovirus status was reportedly diagnosed by the classifier with high specificity and sensitivity.

The V gene's germline CDR1 is MGHDK and CDR2 SYGVNS. This CDR3 region has 15 residues. V was clipped by 4 bases and J by 5 bases; unmatched bases: 11. The TCR sequence derives from a human donor in good health. The material sequenced was PBMCs. The V call is TRBV25-1, the J call TRBJ2-7, with 7 bases matching TRBD1. The CDR3, as DNA: TGTGCCAGCAGTGGTAGACGACAGGGCCGGGACGAGCAGTACTTC. Translating gives CASSGRRQGRDEQYF.